Following are 18 T cell receptor beta chains from one sample sequenced in a study of OX40 agonist ivuxolimab in advanced cancers. The library relied on the immunoSEQ multiplex PCR assay. This is the immuneACCESS table as TCRdb keeps it, with only in-frame sequences that have V and J called. A part of the clones is gone; compared with another copy, unresolved V genes explain less than half, and the rest is unexplained. This sample comprises some 66,000 clones, roughly four fifths of them detected only once. In total, the top ten clones hold roughly 2.4% of the sample. Specimen: CD4+ or CD8+ T cells sorted from blood, collected in a trial of the OX40 agonist ivuxolimab. The receptors shown here come from an adult with an advanced solid tumor such as melanoma, head and neck, liver or kidney cancer.

This clone was counted once. The gene calls are TRBV19 and TRBJ1-5, with TRBD1 matching over 9 bases. Germline-derived CDR1 and CDR2 are LNHDA and SQIVND (reference sequence). Trimming at V came to 9 bases and at J to 4 bases, leaving 19 bases not matched to a gene. The CDR3 is made up of 18 amino acids. In DNA, the CDR3 is TGTGCCAGCCGAACCCGGGACAGGGTCGCTGGTGGAAATCAGCCCCAGCATTTT. Translation gives CASRTRDRVAGGNQPQHF. The entire variable domain, with the rest obtained from reference TRBV19 and TRBJ1-5, is as follows: DGGITQSPKYLFRKEGQNVTLSCEQNLNHDAMYWYRQDPGQGLRLIYYSQIVNDFQKGDIAEGYSVSREKKESFPLTVTSAQKNPTAFYLCASRTRDRVAGGNQPQHFGDGTRLSIL.

V usage is TRBV28 and J usage is TRBJ1-1; D gene unclear. This CDR3 has 14 amino acids. Trimming took 5 bases from V and 3 from J, leaving 13 bases between them. Germline assignment: CDR1 MDHEN and CDR2 SYDVKM. In DNA, the CDR3 is TGTGCCAGCAGTCCGGGTTGGTTGGACACTGAAGCTTTCTTT. Translating gives CASSPGWLDTEAFF.

The V call is TRBV19, the J call TRBJ1-5; 12 nucleotides line up with TRBD1. The junction had 14 bases not matched to a gene; V was cut back by 7 bases and J by 7 bases. The germline V gene has CDR1 LNHDA and CDR2 SQIVND (reference sequence). This CDR3 is 17 amino acids long. The CDR3 DNA sequence: TGTGCCAGTAATCGTTTTTCAGGGACAGGGGGCCGACAGCCCCAGCATTTT. Encoded protein: CASNRFSGTGGRQPQHF.

The genes are TRBV2 and TRBJ1-5; no definite D call. Deletions cut 3 bases from V and 0 bases from J, with 6 bases between. Germline V gives CDR1 SNHLY, CDR2 FYNNEI. The CDR3 loop spans 14 amino acids. The CDR3 bases are TGTGCCAGCAGTGATTGGGGTAGCAATCAGCCCCAGCATTTT. It is translated as CASSDWGSNQPQHF.

The chain links TRBV29-1 to TRBJ2-5; maybe TRBD1 (7 bases). The tail of the sequence fits TRBJ2-7 better, so the J call may be wrong. The germline gives CDR1 SQVTM, CDR2 ANQGSEA. This CDR3 has 15 residues. CDR3 region: CSVEKEGQFSYEQYF. The DNA of the CDR3 is TGCAGCGTTGAAAAGGAGGGACAGTTCTCCTACGAGCAGTACTTC.

The chain joins TRBV5-8 to TRBJ1-1; D not certain. Germline values: CDR1 SGHTS, CDR2 YDEGEE. Trimming took 5 bases from V and 5 from J, leaving 16 bases between them. The CDR3 totals 14 residues. DNA for the CDR3: TGTGCCAGCAGACCTGACCCTACTAGGACTGAAGCTTTCTTT. Its translation is CASRPDPTRTEAFF.

V usage is TRBV15 and J usage is TRBJ2-1, with 7 bases that match TRBD2. The V gene end was trimmed by 7 bases and the J gene end by 5 bases; junction bases not matched to a gene: 8. The CDR3 sequence is 14 residues long. Germline assignment: CDR1 LNHNV and CDR2 YYDKDF (reference sequence). The CDR3 region has the DNA TGTGCCACCACGGCGGGAGTAGGGGACAATGAGCAGTTCTTC. Protein sequence: CATTAGVGDNEQFF.

CDR3 protein: CASSEGQGFNQPQHF. CDR3 in DNA: TGTGCCAGCAGCGAGGGACAGGGGTTTAATCAGCCCCAGCATTTT. The chain is built from TRBV13 and TRBJ1-5; 10 nucleotides align to TRBD1. The V gene end was trimmed by 5 bases and the J gene end by 4 bases; junction bases not matched to a gene: 5. Germline assignment: CDR1 PRHDT and CDR2 FYEKMQ (reference sequence). The CDR3 is 15 amino acids.

This clone was recorded only once. The J gene is TRBJ2-3, the V gene TRBV27; D might be TRBD1 (6 bases). Germline loops: CDR1 MNHEY, CDR2 SMNVEV (reference sequence). The CDR3 loop spans 15 amino acids. Deletions cut 5 bases from V and 1 base from J, with 13 bases between. The CDR3 protein is CASSLRQDRTDTQYF. The CDR3 coding sequence is TGTGCCAGCAGTCTACGACAGGATCGCACAGATACGCAGTATTTT.

This clone was recorded only once. The chain employs TRBV6-6 and TRBJ2-2, with unresolved D. Trimming cost V 0 bases and J 2 bases, with 4 bases left between them. This CDR3 has 14 amino acids. Germline CDR1 MNHNY, CDR2 SVGAGI (reference sequence). The CDR3: CASSYSSNTGELFF. Written as DNA, the CDR3 is TGTGCCAGCAGTTACTCGTCAAACACCGGGGAGCTGTTTTTT.

This chain connects TRBV5-1 to TRBJ2-7, with 8 bases aligning to TRBD1. This CDR3 is 14 amino acids long. Germline values: CDR1 SGHRS, CDR2 YFSETQ. With V trimmed by 4 bases and J by 1 base, 4 bases remained unmatched. For the CDR3, the DNA is TGCGCCAGCAGCCCGGACAGGGTGTCCTACGAGCAGTACTTC. Translating gives CASSPDRVSYEQYF.

This chain connects TRBV5-6 to TRBJ2-1; the match to TRBD2 covers 14 bases. Trimming removed 0 bases from V and 6 bases from J; junction bases left unmatched: 5. There are 17 residues in the CDR3. Looked up from germline, CDR1 is SGHDT and CDR2 is YYEEEE. The CDR3 loop reads CASSLDGTSGRTNEQFF. The CDR3 coding sequence is TGTGCCAGCAGCTTGGATGGGACTAGCGGGAGAACCAATGAGCAGTTCTTC.

This chain joins TRBV4-2 and TRBJ2-1, with D hard to call. CDR1 LGHNA and CDR2 YNFKEQ come from the germline V gene. Trimming took 1 base from V and 0 from J, leaving 7 bases between them. The CDR3 is 15 residues long. The CDR3 loop reads CASSQGRASYNEQFF. CDR3 nucleotide sequence: TGTGCCAGCAGCCAAGGACGCGCCTCCTACAATGAGCAGTTCTTC.

This chain connects TRBV10-2 to TRBJ2-2; no reliable D call. V was shortened by 4 bases and J by 0 bases, with 3 bases between the two germline ends. From germline, CDR1 is WSHSY and CDR2 SAAADI. The CDR3 runs 13 residues. CDR3 region: CASSVANTGELFF. CDR3 sequence (DNA): TGCGCCAGCAGTGTAGCGAACACCGGGGAGCTGTTTTTT.

The J gene is TRBJ2-7, the V gene TRBV27; 9 bases line up with TRBD1. The trim removed 6 bases at V and 7 bases at J, leaving 10 bases unmatched. From germline, CDR1 is MNHEY and CDR2 SMNVEV (reference sequence). The CDR3 has 14 amino acids. CDR3: CASSPPDRGREQYF. In nucleotides, the CDR3 is TGTGCCAGCAGCCCCCCGGACAGGGGTAGGGAGCAGTACTTC.

This clone was detected a few times. The rearrangement links TRBV30 to TRBJ1-1, with 11 bases identical to TRBD1. The CDR3 is made up of 15 amino acids. The ends lost 3 bases at V and 4 bases at J; junction bases unmatched: 7. Germline V gene lookup returns CDR1 GTSNPN and CDR2 SVGIG (reference sequence). DNA for the CDR3: TGTGCCTGGAGCCTGTTTGGGACAGGGGGCACTGAAGCTTTCTTT. The encoded protein is CAWSLFGTGGTEAFF.

The chain is built from TRBV5-1 and TRBJ1-2; 12 bases map to TRBD1. Germline CDR1 SGHRS, CDR2 YFSETQ. The trim removed 4 bases at V and 8 bases at J, leaving 15 bases unmatched. CDR3 size: 17 residues. CDR3 sequence: CASSASGTGGLVMGYTF. The CDR3 coding sequence is TGCGCCAGCAGCGCCTCCGGGACAGGGGGCCTCGTAATGGGCTACACCTTC.

The V gene is TRBV4-1, the J gene TRBJ2-1; tentatively, D is TRBD1 (6 bases). This CDR3 is 13 amino acids long. Trimming pared 6 bases from V and 8 bases from J, leaving 14 bases between. Germline V gene sequence: CDR1 MGHRA, CDR2 YSYEKL. The CDR3 sequence: CASRLGGNYEQFF. CDR3 coding DNA: TGCGCCAGCAGGCTAGGGGGTAATTATGAGCAGTTCTTC.